This TCR beta chain was recorded in a study of naive and memory T cell subsets. Whole-study results and caveats: In naive cells, over 90% of TCR sequences were seen only once. From naive to CM, EM and EMRA, diversity decreased and Gini increased.

An equimolar mix of two oligonucleotides served as the beta constant-region primer for TRBC1 and TRBC2. Four rounds of PCR amplified the ligated cDNA using nested alpha and beta constant-region primers plus SP2. An oligonucleotide with the SP2 primer and a 12-nucleotide UMI was ligated to the cDNA 3' end. TCRdb reprocessed the UMI-ligation and nested PCR reads via MiXCR and lists one record per CDR3 protein. Among over 2,500 distinct CDR3 sequences listed, about 5.2% were seen once. This clonotype showed up many times. The target antigen is unknown. EMRA cells were CD45RA+CD27-, and effector memory cells CD45RA-CD27-. Trimming removed 3 bases at V and 0 bases at J, with 9 bases between. Germline CDR1 DFQATT, CDR2 SNEGSKA (reference sequence). This CDR3 has 13 residues.

The chain combines TRBV20-1 with TRBJ2-7; D unclear. This sequence was found in a human donor in good health. Sample: CD4+ TEMRA cells from blood. As to subset: effector memory re-expressing CD45RA, CD45RA+ CD27-. CDR3 residues: CSASPGSSYEQYF. Written as DNA, the CDR3 is TGCAGTGCTAGCCCCGGGTCCTCCTACGAGCAGTACTTC.